One sample yielded the 29 T cell receptor beta chains listed below, sequenced in a study of T cell changes during pregnancy in multiple sclerosis. Only in-frame clones appear in the TCRdb table, and some are missing; sequencing was by immunoSEQ multiplex PCR. The table includes some 43,000 clones, 90% detected once. The sample in question was CD8+ T cells from peripheral blood mononuclear cells, obtained in the first trimester of pregnancy. These receptors were collected from a female donor with multiple sclerosis, enrolled in a pregnancy study.

The rearrangement links TRBV27 to TRBJ1-2; tentatively, D is TRBD1 (6 bases). Germline V gene data show CDR1 as MNHEY and CDR2 as SMNVEV (reference sequence). CDR3 size: 15 residues. V shed 5 bases and J shed 6 bases, with 19 bases lying between them. The DNA of the CDR3 is TGTGCCAGCAGTCAAACCTCGAGGGGGTGGGATGGCTACACCTTC. It yields the protein CASSQTSRGWDGYTF.

V usage is TRBV10-3 and J usage is TRBJ1-2; the D gene is possibly TRBD1 (5 bases). Looked up from germline, CDR1 is ENHRY and CDR2 is SYGVKD. There are 12 residues in the CDR3. Trimming pared 6 bases from V and 5 bases from J, leaving 10 bases between. CDR3 in amino acids: CAIRTGVYGYTF. The CDR3 nucleotides are TGTGCCATCAGAACAGGCGTTTATGGCTACACCTTC.

This sequence joins TRBV4-1 and TRBJ2-1; 10 nucleotides match TRBD1. V was clipped by 3 bases and J by 6 bases; unmatched bases: 5. CDR1 is MGHRA, CDR2 YSYEKL, per germline. The CDR3 runs to 15 residues. The CDR3 protein is CASSQTGGRSNEQFF. The CDR3 coding sequence is TGCGCCAGCAGCCAGACAGGGGGCAGGTCCAATGAGCAGTTCTTC.

The chain couples TRBV30 to TRBJ1-4; TRBD1 agrees at 8 bases. Germline CDR1 GTSNPN, CDR2 SVGIG (reference sequence). The CDR3 is made up of 14 amino acids. Losses at the gene ends were 5 bases for V and 6 bases for J; bases not matched to a gene: 8. CDR3: CAWEQGAGDEKLFF. The CDR3, as DNA: TGTGCCTGGGAGCAGGGGGCGGGGGATGAAAAACTGTTTTTT.

DNA of the CDR3: TGTGCCAGCAGCTCCGGGACAGGGGGCCTTTACAATCAGCCCCAGCATTTT. It yields the protein CASSSGTGGLYNQPQHF. The J gene is TRBJ1-5, the V gene TRBV7-2, with 12 bases fitting TRBD1. V lost 4 bases, J lost 3 bases, and 7 bases stayed unmatched. The germline gives CDR1 SGHTA, CDR2 FQGNSA. CDR3 length: 17 amino acids. The full variable domain, its missing parts supplied by reference TRBV7-2 and TRBJ1-5, is GAGVSQSPSNKVTEKGKDVELRCDPISGHTALYWYRQSLGQGLEFLIYFQGNSAPDKSGLPSDRFSAERTGGSVSTLTIQRTQQEDSAVYLCASSSGTGGLYNQPQHFGDGTRLSIL.

The rearrangement joins TRBV7-9 to TRBJ2-7; TRBD2 might be the D (5 bases). The V end was cut by 1 base, the J end by 5 bases, with 15 bases between. Per the germline V gene, CDR1 is SEHNR and CDR2 is FQNEAQ (reference sequence). The CDR3 runs to 15 residues. CDR3 sequence reads: CASSLGRWERHEQYF. The DNA of the CDR3 is TGTGCCAGCAGCTTAGGTAGGTGGGAGAGGCACGAGCAGTACTTC.

The chain uses TRBV13 and TRBJ2-7; a weak D match, TRBD1 (5 bases). The V end lost 2 bases, the J end lost 5 bases, and 10 bases lay between the germline ends. CDR1 and CDR2 (germline): PRHDT, FYEKMQ (reference sequence). This CDR3 is 13 amino acids long. The CDR3 bases are TGTGCCAGCAGCTTACAGGGTTCCCACGAGCAGTACTTC. Translating gives CASSLQGSHEQYF.

The CDR3 nucleotides read TGTGCCAGCTTAGACAGCGGGAGTAGCTACGAGCAGTACTTC. Its translation: CASLDSGSSYEQYF. The V gene is TRBV7-9, the J gene TRBJ2-7, with 8 bases matching TRBD2. This CDR3 region has 14 residues. J gave up 3 bases and V 8 bases, and 9 bases lay outside the gene matches. Per germline, CDR1 SEHNR and CDR2 FQNEAQ (reference sequence).

The J gene is TRBJ2-7, the V gene TRBV7-9; a weak D match, TRBD1 (6 bases). CDR1 is SEHNR and CDR2 is FQNEAQ in the germline V gene (reference sequence). The CDR3 consists of 13 residues. Trimming removed 5 bases from V and 3 bases from J, with 11 bases in between. The CDR3 DNA sequence: TGTGCCAGCAGCCCAACGGACAGCTACGAGCAGTACTTC. Translating gives CASSPTDSYEQYF.

The chain joins TRBV7-2 to TRBJ2-5; the match to TRBD1 covers 10 bases. The germline V gene encodes CDR1 SGHTA and CDR2 FQGNSA. With 5 bases clipped from V and 5 bases from J, the junction kept 14 bases outside the gene matches. The CDR3 runs to 17 residues. CDR3 coding DNA: TGTGCCAGCAGCGGCCGACAGGGGGCCCATGTAAAGGAGACCCAGTACTTC. It is translated as CASSGRQGAHVKETQYF.

The chain combines TRBV30 with TRBJ1-1; 7 nucleotides agree with TRBD1. The V gene end was trimmed by 8 bases and the J gene end by 5 bases; junction bases not matched to a gene: 5. The CDR3 totals 11 residues. Germline CDR1 GTSNPN, CDR2 SVGIG (reference sequence). CDR3 in amino acids: CAGEQGTEAFF. In DNA form, the CDR3 reads TGTGCCGGGGAACAGGGGACTGAAGCTTTCTTT.

This clone was seen a single time. The chain is built from TRBV7-9 and TRBJ2-5, with a weak D call TRBD1 (6 bases). The CDR3 is made up of 14 amino acids. Trimming pared 4 bases from V and 4 bases from J, leaving 13 bases between. CDR1 and CDR2 from the germline V gene are SEHNR and FQNEAQ (reference sequence). The chain's CDR3 is CASSSDSRRETQYF. CDR3 in DNA: TGTGCCAGCAGCTCGGACAGTAGGCGAGAGACCCAGTACTTC.

The genes are TRBV27 and TRBJ1-5; D unclear. The CDR3 is made up of 15 amino acids. Per germline, CDR1 MNHEY and CDR2 SMNVEV (reference sequence). V was pared by 1 base and J by 4 bases, with 11 bases between. The CDR3 nucleotides are TGTGCCAGCAGTTTATTTTTCAGGCAGAATCAGCCCCAGCATTTT. It is translated as CASSLFFRQNQPQHF.

The chain is built from TRBV4-3 and TRBJ2-5; D may be TRBD2 (6 bases). V was trimmed by 4 bases and J by 5 bases, leaving 17 bases between them. Per the germline V gene, CDR1 is LGHNA and CDR2 is YSLEER. CDR3 length equals 15 residues. The CDR3 sequence: CASSPYAGLGETQYF. CDR3 DNA: TGCGCCAGCAGCCCTTATGCGGGGCTCGGCGAGACCCAGTACTTC.

CDR3 sequence (DNA): TGTGCCAGCAGCGTAGTACCTAGCGGGAGCCCGAACACCGGGGAGCTGTTTTTT. This codes for CASSVVPSGSPNTGELFF. This rearrangement joins TRBV9 to TRBJ2-2; TRBD2 matches at 10 bases. J was trimmed by 0 bases and V by 0 bases; bases with no gene match: 5. The CDR3 length is 18 residues. Per the germline V gene, CDR1 is SGDLS and CDR2 is YYNGEE.

The J gene is TRBJ2-2, the V gene TRBV11-3, with 8 bases identical to TRBD2. The CDR3 spans 16 residues. Germline V lookup: CDR1 SGHNT, CDR2 YENEEA. Losses at the gene ends were 4 bases for V and 0 bases for J; bases not matched to a gene: 4. DNA of the CDR3: TGTGCCAGCAGCTCCCCGGGGGGGGCGAACACCGGGGAGCTGTTTTTT. Translated, it gives CASSSPGGANTGELFF.

This rearrangement joins TRBV14 to TRBJ1-3, with D uncertain. CDR3 length: 14 amino acids. Trimming stripped 0 bases from V and 4 bases from J, with 7 bases between. CDR1 is SGHDN and CDR2 is FVKESK in the germline V gene. The CDR3 nucleotides are TGTGCCAGCAGCCAAGACAGAGCGGGAAACACCATATATTTT. Its protein is CASSQDRAGNTIYF.

The rearrangement joins TRBV14 to TRBJ2-3; TRBD1 matches at 7 bases. Germline-derived CDR1 and CDR2 are SGHDN and FVKESK. V was clipped by 3 bases and J by 2 bases; unmatched bases: 8. This CDR3 contains 16 residues. The CDR3 bases are TGTGCCAGCAGCCACCTCCTGACAGGGTACACAGATACGCAGTATTTT. This codes for CASSHLLTGYTDTQYF.

The CDR3, as DNA: TGTGCCAGTAGTATATGGGGGCCTAAGCAAGAGACCCAGTACTTC. Amino acids: CASSIWGPKQETQYF. The chain combines TRBV19 with TRBJ2-5; a weak D match, TRBD1 (6 bases). Trimming stripped 2 bases from V and 2 bases from J, with 12 bases between. In germline, CDR1 is LNHDA, CDR2 SQIVND (reference sequence). The CDR3 is 15 residues long. The full variable domain, completed using reference TRBV19 and TRBJ2-5, is DGGITQSPKYLFRKEGQNVTLSCEQNLNHDAMYWYRQDPGQGLRLIYYSQIVNDFQKGDIAEGYSVSREKKESFPLTVTSAQKNPTAFYLCASSIWGPKQETQYFGPGTRLLVL.

This chain joins TRBV11-2 and TRBJ2-1; 9 nucleotides match TRBD2. Looked up from germline, CDR1 is SGHAT and CDR2 is FQNNGV. Trimming at V came to 5 bases and at J to 8 bases, leaving 16 bases not matched to a gene. The CDR3 covers 17 residues. The CDR3 is CASSLWVGSGSSDEQFF. CDR3 nucleotides: TGTGCCAGCAGCCTGTGGGTTGGTAGCGGGAGTTCCGATGAGCAGTTCTTC.

V and J are TRBV29-1 and TRBJ2-1, with D maybe TRBD2 (5 bases). Trimming shortened V by 2 bases and J by 0 bases, and 8 bases separated the two germline ends. In germline, CDR1 is SQVTM, CDR2 ANQGSEA. The CDR3 covers 14 residues. CDR3: CSVEPRGSYNEQFF. The CDR3 coding sequence is TGCAGCGTTGAACCCCGGGGCTCCTACAATGAGCAGTTCTTC.

The chain's CDR3 is CASSQDRDSGAPYEQYF. In DNA, the CDR3 is TGTGCCAGCAGCCAAGATAGGGATAGCGGGGCCCCCTACGAGCAGTACTTC. The chain couples TRBV14 to TRBJ2-7; 8 bases fit TRBD2. CDR3 length equals 17 residues. The germline V gene encodes CDR1 SGHDN and CDR2 FVKESK. Germline trimming cut 0 bases from V and 2 bases from J; bases unmatched to any gene: 9.

The chain links TRBV6-5 to TRBJ1-2; 9 positions agree with TRBD1. The V and J ends lost 8 bases and 4 bases, in that order; junction bases with no gene match: 8. This CDR3 region has 14 residues. Germline V gene lookup returns CDR1 MNHEY and CDR2 SVGAGI. The CDR3 loop reads CASSRQGERYGYTF. CDR3 bases: TGTGCCAGCTCCCGACAGGGGGAGCGCTATGGCTACACCTTC.

This rearrangement joins TRBV10-3 to TRBJ2-7, with TRBD2 identical over 11 bases. Germline lookup yields CDR1 ENHRY and CDR2 SYGVKD. The CDR3 loop spans 16 amino acids. Germline trimming cut 0 bases from V and 4 bases from J; bases unmatched to any gene: 5. In DNA form, the CDR3 reads TGTGCCATCAGTGAGTCAGGGCTAGCGGGAGGTTACGAGCAGTACTTC. Translated, it gives CAISESGLAGGYEQYF.

J is TRBJ2-7 and V is TRBV4-3, with 7 bases matching TRBD1. Germline V gives CDR1 LGHNA, CDR2 YSLEER. The CDR3 length is 15 residues. Trimming at V came to 0 bases and at J to 2 bases, leaving 4 bases not matched to a gene. CDR3 DNA sequence: TGCGCCAGCAGCCAAGATTTGGACAGGACCTACGAGCAGTACTTC. It yields the protein CASSQDLDRTYEQYF.

V gene TRBV10-3 combines with J gene TRBJ1-4; D possibly corresponds to TRBD1 (5 bases). The germline V and J ends were trimmed by 10 bases and 6 bases, with 12 bases remaining between them. The germline V gene has CDR1 ENHRY and CDR2 SYGVKD. CDR3 length: 12 residues. The CDR3 DNA is TGTGCCACGGCGGAGGGGTATGAAAAACTGTTTTTT. It yields the protein CATAEGYEKLFF.

This clone was seen once. This sequence joins TRBV5-4 and TRBJ2-6; D is perhaps TRBD1 (6 bases). Germline CDR1 is SGHNT and CDR2 is YYREEE (reference sequence). This CDR3 region has 18 residues. V was shortened by 3 bases and J by 0 bases, with 16 bases between the two germline ends. CDR3 DNA: TGTGCCAGCAGCTGGATACAGGGTAGCCACTCTGGGGCCAACGTCCTGACTTTC. It specifies CASSWIQGSHSGANVLTF.

In this sample, this clone turned up once. One end of the junction varies from germline; a read error may be responsible. The genes are TRBV4-3 and TRBJ2-1; TRBD2 agrees at 8 bases. Germline CDR1 is LGHNA and CDR2 is YSLEER. The CDR3 loop spans 15 amino acids. CDR3 DNA: TGCGCCAGCAGCCCTACGGAAGACGGACACCACGGGAGGGTCTTC. The encoded protein is CASSPTEDGHHGRVF.

By proportion, this clone is medium-sized. The chain uses TRBV6-1 and TRBJ2-5; 13 bases map to TRBD2. The germline V gene has CDR1 MNHNS and CDR2 SASEGT. The CDR3 runs 15 residues. With V trimmed by 2 bases and J by 5 bases, 2 bases remained unmatched. The CDR3 nucleotides are TGTGCCAGCAGTGAAAGGACTAGCGGGAGTGAGACCCAGTACTTC. Protein sequence: CASSERTSGSETQYF.